Following are 32 T cell receptor beta chains from one sample sequenced in a study of OX40 agonist ivuxolimab in advanced cancers. Data came from immunoSEQ multiplex PCR; TCRdb stores just in-frame clones and leaves some out. The profile covers 95,000 or so clones, with around 85% appearing a single time and 3% to 4% taken by the ten largest. The material sequenced was CD4+ or CD8+ T cells sorted from blood, taken in a trial of the OX40 agonist ivuxolimab. These TCRs come from an adult with an advanced solid tumor such as melanoma, head and neck, liver or kidney cancer.

This chain connects TRBV6-6 to TRBJ2-7; D ambiguous. The CDR3 is 14 amino acids. Trimming left V 2 bases short and J 2 bases short, with 10 bases between. CDR1 and CDR2 (germline): MNHNY, SVGAGI (reference sequence). CDR3 nucleotides: TGTGCCAGCAGTTACGAAGGACCCCCCTACGAGCAGTACTTC. This translates into CASSYEGPPYEQYF.

This clone turned up a few times. The chain couples TRBV4-1 to TRBJ1-5; no firm D call. Germline loops: CDR1 MGHRA, CDR2 YSYEKL. V was shortened by 0 bases and J by 5 bases, with 11 bases between the two germline ends. CDR3 length: 15 residues. The CDR3 DNA follows: TGCGCCAGCAGCCAAGATTTGGTCGATCATCAGCCCCAGCATTTT. This translates into CASSQDLVDHQPQHF.

The chain combines TRBV7-3 with TRBJ2-3; maybe TRBD1 (5 bases). The length of the CDR3 is 13 residues. V was shortened by 0 bases and J by 5 bases, with 6 bases between the two germline ends. Germline V lookup: CDR1 SGHTA, CDR2 FQGTGA. The DNA for the CDR3 is TGTGCCAGCAGCTTAACGGACATAGATACGCAGTATTTT. It yields the protein CASSLTDIDTQYF.

The rearrangement uses TRBV4-1 and TRBJ1-1, with D unresolved. The CDR3 is made up of 15 amino acids. V lost 0 bases and J 0 bases, leaving 8 bases between the germline ends. The germline V gene has CDR1 MGHRA and CDR2 YSYEKL. This chain's CDR3 is CASSQESHLNTEAFF. The CDR3 bases are TGCGCCAGCAGCCAAGAGTCACATTTGAACACTGAAGCTTTCTTT.

V and J are TRBV11-1 and TRBJ2-1, with D maybe TRBD1 (5 bases). Germline lookup yields CDR1 SGHAT and CDR2 FQDESV (reference sequence). Trimming stripped 0 bases from V and 8 bases from J, with 5 bases between. The CDR3 is 12 residues long. CDR3 protein: CASSLAGDEQFF. The DNA of the CDR3 is TGTGCCAGCAGCTTAGCAGGGGATGAGCAGTTCTTC.

This chain joins TRBV4-2 and TRBJ2-7, with 13 bases that match TRBD2. Germline V gives CDR1 LGHNA, CDR2 YNFKEQ. The V and J ends lost 3 bases and 6 bases, in that order; junction bases with no gene match: 5. The CDR3 contains 15 residues. CDR3 protein: CASSHGLAGASEQYF. CDR3 bases: TGTGCCAGCAGCCACGGACTAGCGGGAGCTAGCGAGCAGTACTTC.

This clone was observed once. The chain has TRBV19 and TRBJ1-5, with 7 bases that match TRBD1. Trimming cost V 9 bases and J 4 bases; bases outside gene matches: 9. The CDR3 covers 14 residues. Germline V CDR1 and CDR2: LNHDA, SQIVND (reference sequence). The CDR3 coding sequence is TGTGCCAGCCGCCAGGGGGACCTAAATCAGCCCCAGCATTTT. Amino acids: CASRQGDLNQPQHF.

The rearrangement joins TRBV5-1 to TRBJ2-1; D might be TRBD1 (5 bases). This CDR3 spans 14 amino acids. V shed 5 bases and J shed 6 bases, with 15 bases lying between them. Germline V gives CDR1 SGHRS, CDR2 YFSETQ. The CDR3 loop reads CASRKAGSPNEQFF. The CDR3 DNA is TGCGCCAGCAGAAAGGCAGGGTCCCCCAATGAGCAGTTCTTC.

This chain connects TRBV28 to TRBJ2-1; weak D call: TRBD2 (6 bases). The germline CDR1 and CDR2 sequences are MDHEN and SYDVKM. The length of the CDR3 is 13 residues. Trimming took off 10 bases at V and 2 bases at J, with 12 bases between the two ends. CDR3 in amino acids: CATSGVTYNEQFF. The DNA of the CDR3 is TGTGCCACTTCGGGAGTAACCTACAATGAGCAGTTCTTC.

This sequence joins TRBV27 and TRBJ2-7, with D hard to call. Trimming cost V 0 bases and J 1 base, with 4 bases left between them. Germline CDR1 MNHEY, CDR2 SMNVEV (reference sequence). The CDR3 has 13 residues. CDR3 residues: CASSLSQSYEQYF. The CDR3 coding sequence is TGTGCCAGCAGTTTATCCCAGTCCTACGAGCAGTACTTC.

In this sample, this clone turned up once. CDR3 sequence: CASSQELADTQYF. The CDR3 DNA reads as TGCGCCAGCAGCCAAGAACTGGCAGATACGCAGTATTTT. The chain joins TRBV4-1 to TRBJ2-3, with unresolved D. The CDR3 totals 13 residues. Germline assignment: CDR1 MGHRA and CDR2 YSYEKL. V gave up 0 bases and J gave up 4 bases, with 5 bases separating them.

The V gene is TRBV2, the J gene TRBJ2-5; tentative D call: TRBD1 (5 bases). The CDR3 runs 13 residues. Trimming took 6 bases from V and 5 from J, leaving 13 bases between them. Per germline, CDR1 SNHLY and CDR2 FYNNEI. The CDR3 DNA reads TGTGCCAGCAGGATCCAGGGTCCGGAGACCCAGTACTTC. Translated, it gives CASRIQGPETQYF.

This clone occurred once. This sequence joins TRBV7-9 and TRBJ2-1, with D tentatively TRBD2 (5 bases). V lost 4 bases and J lost 3, with 13 bases in between. Germline values: CDR1 SEHNR, CDR2 FQNEAQ (reference sequence). CDR3 length: 15 residues. CDR3 in amino acids: CASSSKDGLYNEQFF. The CDR3 region has the DNA TGTGCCAGCAGCTCCAAGGATGGACTCTACAATGAGCAGTTCTTC.

This sequence joins TRBV19 and TRBJ2-3; 7 bases line up with TRBD1. This CDR3 spans 12 amino acids. V gave up 5 bases and J gave up 9 bases; unmatched junction bases: 5. Germline loops: CDR1 LNHDA, CDR2 SQIVND (reference sequence). CDR3 nucleotide sequence: TGTGCCAGTAGTCCCAGCAGGGGGACGCAGTATTTT. Amino acid sequence: CASSPSRGTQYF.

J is TRBJ2-5 and V is TRBV19; no clear D. The DNA end lines up better with TRBJ2-7; the J call may be wrong. The CDR3 loop spans 13 amino acids. The germline V gene encodes CDR1 LNHDA and CDR2 SQIVND (reference sequence). The CDR3 sequence: CASSPGGPYEQYF. CDR3 sequence (DNA): TGTGCCAGTAGTCCCGGTGGTCCCTACGAGCAGTACTTC.

This clone was counted a few times. Additional DNA sequences in this sample encode the identical CDR3. DNA of the CDR3: TGTGCCAGCAGTCCCATGGGGCAAGAGACCCAGTACTTC. Encoded protein: CASSPMGQETQYF. This chain connects TRBV11-3 to TRBJ2-5, with D unresolved. Per germline, CDR1 SGHNT and CDR2 YENEEA. V was cut by 6 bases and J by 2 bases, with 10 bases left in between. There are 13 residues in the CDR3.

The CDR3 reads CASSILGTSGSLDEQYF. CDR3 DNA: TGTGCCAGCAGTATCCTCGGGACTAGCGGCTCCTTGGACGAGCAGTACTTC. The V and J genes are TRBV28 and TRBJ2-5, with 11 bases fitting TRBD2. The tail of the sequence fits TRBJ2-7 better, so the J call may be wrong. The CDR3 contains 17 residues. Germline lookup yields CDR1 MDHEN and CDR2 SYDVKM.

This chain links TRBV6-5 with TRBJ2-1, with D possibly TRBD2 on 5 matching bases. The CDR3 length is 16 residues. Trimming took 0 bases from V and 0 from J, leaving 9 bases between them. Germline V gene data show CDR1 as MNHEY and CDR2 as SVGAGI. DNA for the CDR3: TGTGCCAGCAGTTACTCGGTCGCGGGCTCCTACAATGAGCAGTTCTTC. Protein sequence: CASSYSVAGSYNEQFF.

V gene TRBV4-2 combines with J gene TRBJ2-3, with 8 bases fitting TRBD2. CDR1 is LGHNA and CDR2 is YNFKEQ in the germline V gene. The CDR3 runs 20 residues. Germline trimming cut 1 base from V and 1 base from J; bases unmatched to any gene: 16. CDR3 loop: CASSQVYSGSPISRTDTQYF. The CDR3 DNA reads TGTGCCAGCAGCCAAGTATACAGCGGGAGCCCCATATCCCGCACAGATACGCAGTATTTT.

The V gene is TRBV7-2, the J gene TRBJ2-7; 7 nucleotides line up with TRBD2. The CDR3 runs to 14 residues. V shed 5 bases and J 5 bases; nucleotides not matched to a gene: 9. Germline CDR1 and CDR2: SGHTA and FQGNSA. CDR3 region: CASSPGLPSDEQYF. The DNA of the CDR3 is TGTGCCAGCAGCCCGGGACTACCGTCGGACGAGCAGTACTTC.

The sample holds one count of this clone. The chain employs TRBV11-2 and TRBJ2-3, with a possible D match to TRBD2 (6 bases). Germline-derived CDR1 and CDR2 are SGHAT and FQNNGV. The CDR3 extends over 13 amino acids. V was trimmed by 2 bases and J by 6 bases, leaving 9 bases between them. The CDR3 sequence: CASSLSGSDTQYF. CDR3 DNA: TGTGCCAGCAGCTTAAGCGGGTCGGATACGCAGTATTTT. Filled out from reference TRBV11-2 and TRBJ2-3, the complete variable domain reads EAGVAQSPRYKIIEKRQSVAFWCNPISGHATLYWYQQILGQGPKLLIQFQNNGVVDDSQLPKDRFSAERLKGVDSTLKIQPAKLEDSAVYLCASSLSGSDTQYFGPGTRLTVL.

The genes are TRBV12-5 and TRBJ1-5; possible D gene TRBD1, 6 bases. Trimming took 6 bases from V and 4 from J, leaving 13 bases between them. The CDR3 totals 14 residues. In germline, CDR1 is LGHNT, CDR2 FRNRAP. Here the CDR3 DNA reads TGTGCTAGTGGCTACGGACAGTTTAATCAGCCCCAGCATTTT. Translated: CASGYGQFNQPQHF.

This chain links TRBV4-2 with TRBJ2-3; 8 bases map to TRBD1. CDR1 is LGHNA, CDR2 YNFKEQ, per germline. The CDR3 length is 16 residues. The trim removed 0 bases at V and 1 base at J, leaving 3 bases unmatched. The CDR3: CASSQEMTGGTDTQYF. The CDR3 DNA reads as TGTGCCAGCAGCCAAGAGATGACAGGGGGCACAGATACGCAGTATTTT.

The rearrangement links TRBV28 to TRBJ1-1; 7 nucleotides agree with TRBD1. Germline CDR1 and CDR2: MDHEN and SYDVKM. CDR3 size: 15 residues. The trim removed 5 bases at V and 4 bases at J, leaving 10 bases unmatched. The CDR3 DNA follows: TGTGCCAGCAGTGGACTCGACAGGGCTGGCACTGAAGCTTTCTTT. It translates to CASSGLDRAGTEAFF. The full variable domain, rest sourced from reference TRBV28 and TRBJ1-1, is DVKVTQSSRYLVKRTGEKVFLECVQDMDHENMFWYRQDPGLGLRLIYFSYDVKMKEKGDIPEGYSVSREKKERFSLILESASTNQTSMYLCASSGLDRAGTEAFFGQGTRLTVV.

This clone showed up just a few times. The V and J genes are TRBV5-6 and TRBJ1-2; 7 bases align to TRBD1. Per the germline V gene, CDR1 is SGHDT and CDR2 is YYEEEE. V shed 6 bases and J 8 bases; nucleotides not matched to a gene: 13. CDR3 length: 14 residues. This CDR3 reads CASTPRGDFGGYTF. CDR3 in DNA: TGTGCCAGCACCCCCAGGGGGGATTTCGGGGGCTACACCTTC.

This chain connects TRBV5-1 to TRBJ1-1; unclear D gene. CDR3 length: 15 residues. Germline lookup yields CDR1 SGHRS and CDR2 YFSETQ. V was pared by 5 bases and J by 2 bases, with 16 bases between. Written as DNA, the CDR3 is TGCGCCAGCAGTATACGGCCCCGCGATAACACTGAAGCTTTCTTT. It specifies CASSIRPRDNTEAFF.

This clone was seen a handful of times. V is TRBV27 and J is TRBJ2-7, with D perhaps matching TRBD2 (5 bases). The germline CDR1 and CDR2 sequences are MNHEY and SMNVEV (reference sequence). The CDR3 spans 13 residues. V lost 2 bases and J lost 3, with 8 bases in between. DNA of the CDR3: TGTGCCAGCAGTTTAGGACTTTACTACGAGCAGTACTTC. This codes for CASSLGLYYEQYF.

The V call is TRBV19, the J call TRBJ2-7; the match to TRBD2 covers 7 bases. This CDR3 spans 14 amino acids. Germline CDR1 reads LNHDA; CDR2 reads SQIVND (reference sequence). V was clipped by 6 bases and J by 4 bases; unmatched bases: 9. CDR3 sequence: CASSLRDYPYEQYF. Written as DNA, the CDR3 is TGTGCCAGTAGCCTACGGGACTACCCTTACGAGCAGTACTTC.

The chain joins TRBV27 to TRBJ2-1; 9 bases are shared with TRBD2. V was pared by 6 bases and J by 8 bases, with 11 bases of the junction left unmatched. The CDR3 totals 15 residues. Germline V gene sequence: CDR1 MNHEY, CDR2 SMNVEV (reference sequence). This CDR3 is CASSRSGSHGDEQFF. As DNA, the CDR3 is TGTGCCAGCAGCCGTAGCGGGAGTCACGGCGATGAGCAGTTCTTC.

This chain uses TRBV7-2 with TRBJ2-3; 7 positions match TRBD2. The CDR3 spans 16 residues. V was clipped by 0 bases and J by 0 bases; unmatched bases: 3. Germline values: CDR1 SGHTA, CDR2 FQGNSA. The CDR3 protein is CASSLAGGKSTDTQYF. CDR3 DNA sequence: TGTGCCAGCAGCTTAGCGGGAGGGAAAAGCACAGATACGCAGTATTTT.

The rearrangement links TRBV7-2 to TRBJ2-7, with D unclear. The germline V and J ends were trimmed by 1 base and 2 bases, with 9 bases remaining between them. The CDR3 covers 14 residues. CDR1 is SGHTA and CDR2 is FQGNSA in the germline V gene. CDR3 bases: TGTGCCAGCAGCTTAGGGACCGAGACCTACGAGCAGTACTTC. Protein sequence: CASSLGTETYEQYF. Looking up the rest from reference TRBV7-2 and TRBJ2-7 gives the full variable domain: GAGVSQSPSNKVTEKGKDVELRCDPISGHTALYWYRQSLGQGLEFLIYFQGNSAPDKSGLPSDRFSAERTGGSVSTLTIQRTQQEDSAVYLCASSLGTETYEQYFGPGTRLTVT.

This sequence joins TRBV19 and TRBJ1-2; 11 nucleotides line up with TRBD1. The germline CDR1 and CDR2 sequences are LNHDA and SQIVND (reference sequence). This CDR3 is 15 amino acids long. The junction had 4 bases not matched to a gene; V was cut back by 3 bases and J by 4 bases. The CDR3 region is CASSITGTGGYGYTF. The DNA of the CDR3 is TGTGCCAGTAGTATCACCGGGACAGGGGGCTATGGCTACACCTTC.